The 15 T cell receptor beta chains below come from one sample, sequenced in a study of T-cell memory formation after mild COVID-19 (dated by TCRdb to about 2021). Receptors were amplified or captured by 5' RACE. Sequencing was carried out with an Illumina NovaSeq 6000. Using fastp at Q25 and MiXCR, TCRdb reprocessed the public reads and kept productive beta chains. CDR3 protein sequences are deduplicated, and each keeps its most common genes and DNA. The sample yields around 65,000 distinct CDR3 sequences; 9% to 9.5% were counted once. Jointly, the top ten make up about 1.1% of the sample. Sequencing used PBMCs or a T cell subset sorted from them (not recorded which). The receptors originated from a man aged 18 to 30 who had mild COVID-19 (a few samples of this study predate the infection). The sample titles of this study are shuffled in the database, so cell type and time point are left out; the donor was told from shared clones.

This clonotype has just a few counts. The rearrangement joins TRBV11-2 to TRBJ1-1, with 9 bases that match TRBD1. The germline CDR1 and CDR2 sequences are SGHAT and FQNNGV. The CDR3 is 13 residues long. V was clipped by 1 base and J by 6 bases; unmatched bases: 0. The CDR3 here is CASSLGQGAEAFF. In nucleotides, the CDR3 is TGTGCCAGCAGCTTAGGACAGGGGGCTGAAGCTTTCTTT.

This chain joins TRBV7-2 and TRBJ2-7; TRBD2 is a possible D gene (7 bases). The V and J ends lost 3 bases and 5 bases respectively, with 17 bases between them. This CDR3 comprises 15 residues. Germline-derived CDR1 and CDR2 are SGHTA and FQGNSA. The CDR3 sequence is CASSLGGALYHEQYF. Written as DNA, the CDR3 is TGTGCCAGCAGCTTGGGGGGGGCGTTATATCACGAGCAGTACTTC.

J is TRBJ2-1 and V is TRBV18; 7 bases line up with TRBD1. CDR3 length: 14 residues. The V gene's germline CDR1 is KGHSH and CDR2 LQKENI. J gave up 7 bases and V 5 bases, and 8 bases lay outside the gene matches. The CDR3 nucleotides read TGTGCCAGCTCAGCTTGGGACAGTACAAATGAGCAGTTCTTC. This sequence encodes CASSAWDSTNEQFF.

The V call is TRBV7-2, the J call TRBJ2-3; 9 bases match TRBD2. Germline V CDR1 and CDR2: SGHTA, FQGNSA. The CDR3 runs to 15 residues. J gave up 3 bases and V 2 bases, and 3 bases lay outside the gene matches. CDR3 loop: CASSLLAGRTDTQYF. CDR3 sequence (DNA): TGTGCCAGCAGCTTACTAGCGGGGCGGACAGATACGCAGTATTTT.

Details on this clonotype: This may stem from a read error, because a much larger clone lies one nucleotide away. J is TRBJ2-2 and V is TRBV5-1, with 8 bases lining up with TRBD1. The V and J ends lost 10 bases and 2 bases, in that order; junction bases with no gene match: 4. The CDR3 consists of 13 residues. The germline V gene encodes CDR1 SGHRS and CDR2 YFSETQ. The CDR3 DNA reads TGCGCCGGTGGACAGGGCAACACCGGGGAGCTGTTTTTT. As protein: CAGGQGNTGELFF.

This chain links TRBV7-2 with TRBJ2-5, with no clear D. Germline CDR1 and CDR2: SGHTA and FQGNSA. The CDR3 is made up of 12 amino acids. The V end lost 7 bases, the J end lost 7 bases, and 13 bases lay between the germline ends. The CDR3 sequence is CASTPVKGTQYF. The CDR3 region has the DNA TGTGCCAGCACCCCGGTGAAGGGGACCCAGTACTTC.

The chain joins TRBV28 to TRBJ1-5; D perhaps matches TRBD1 (6 bases). Germline CDR1 reads MDHEN; CDR2 reads SYDVKM. CDR3 size: 16 residues. Deletions cut 6 bases from V and 4 bases from J, with 19 bases between. The CDR3, as DNA: TGTGCCAGCAGCCTCTGGACAGCCCGAAGGAATCAGCCCCAGCATTTT. It translates to CASSLWTARRNQPQHF.

This clonotype has at least ten counts. The J gene is TRBJ2-7, the V gene TRBV21-1; the D call TRBD1 from the table was never checked on the DNA. TRBV21-1 is given as a pseudogene. The CDR3 sequence is 12 residues long. The CDR3 protein is CASSKGGREQYV. The CDR3 DNA follows: TGTGCCAGCAGCAAGGGGGGCCGGGAGCAGTACGTC.

The V call is TRBV4-3, the J call TRBJ2-3, with D uncertain. Trimming pared 4 bases from V and 0 bases from J, leaving 17 bases between. The CDR3 runs 17 residues. The germline CDR1 and CDR2 sequences are LGHNA and YSLEER. This chain's CDR3 is CASSLLPRAKSTDTQYF. The CDR3, as DNA: TGCGCCAGCAGCCTGCTCCCTCGAGCGAAGAGCACAGATACGCAGTATTTT.

This clonotype was seen ten or more times. This chain joins TRBV25-1 and TRBJ2-5; D unresolved. This CDR3 is built from 13 residues. Germline V CDR1 and CDR2: MGHDK, SYGVNS. V dropped 1 base and J dropped 3 bases, with 6 bases sitting between them. The CDR3 region is CASSELTEETQYF. CDR3 nucleotides: TGTGCCAGCAGTGAATTAACGGAAGAGACCCAGTACTTC.

In this sample, this clonotype turned up a few times. CDR3 DNA: TGTGCCAGCAGCCTCAGGGGACGAGAGACCCAGTACTTC. Amino acid sequence: CASSLRGRETQYF. This chain connects TRBV7-3 to TRBJ2-5; a weak D match, TRBD1 (6 bases). Trimming took 5 bases from V and 4 from J, leaving 11 bases between them. CDR1 is SGHTA and CDR2 is FQGTGA in the germline V gene. CDR3 size: 13 residues.

This clonotype was recorded at least ten times. The gene calls are TRBV4-2 and TRBJ1-4; D call uncertain. The V and J ends lost 4 bases and 8 bases respectively, with 17 bases between them. CDR3 length equals 15 residues. Germline CDR1 and CDR2: LGHNA and YNFKEQ. The DNA of the CDR3 is TGTGCCAGCAGCCCGTCGAGGGCCCTGAACGAAAAACTGTTTTTT. Protein sequence: CASSPSRALNEKLFF.

In its sample, this clonotype was seen once. Possible read error: a much larger clone is one base away. In nucleotides, the CDR3 is TGCGCCAGCAGCCAAGCCCGAGAGACCCAGTACTTC. This encodes CASSQARETQYF. The chain carries TRBV4-3 and TRBJ2-5; D remains unclear. Per germline, CDR1 LGHNA and CDR2 YSLEER. The CDR3 totals 12 residues. V lost 1 base to trimming and J lost 4 bases, with 4 bases between them.

This clonotype appeared many times. The genes are TRBV15 and TRBJ1-4; 8 bases align to TRBD1. The V gene's germline CDR1 is LNHNV and CDR2 YYDKDF (reference sequence). Losses at the gene ends were 0 bases for V and 4 bases for J; bases not matched to a gene: 7. The CDR3 is made up of 17 amino acids. DNA for the CDR3: TGTGCCACCAGCAGAGATGTAGGACAGGGCTATAATGAAAAACTGTTTTTT. Encoded protein: CATSRDVGQGYNEKLFF.

The rearrangement joins TRBV18 to TRBJ2-5; the D is unclear. The CDR3 spans 13 residues. V dropped 2 bases and J dropped 3 bases, with 7 bases sitting between them. Germline V gives CDR1 KGHSH, CDR2 LQKENI. The CDR3 sequence is CASSPYQEETQYF. CDR3 DNA sequence: TGTGCCAGCTCACCATACCAGGAAGAGACCCAGTACTTC.